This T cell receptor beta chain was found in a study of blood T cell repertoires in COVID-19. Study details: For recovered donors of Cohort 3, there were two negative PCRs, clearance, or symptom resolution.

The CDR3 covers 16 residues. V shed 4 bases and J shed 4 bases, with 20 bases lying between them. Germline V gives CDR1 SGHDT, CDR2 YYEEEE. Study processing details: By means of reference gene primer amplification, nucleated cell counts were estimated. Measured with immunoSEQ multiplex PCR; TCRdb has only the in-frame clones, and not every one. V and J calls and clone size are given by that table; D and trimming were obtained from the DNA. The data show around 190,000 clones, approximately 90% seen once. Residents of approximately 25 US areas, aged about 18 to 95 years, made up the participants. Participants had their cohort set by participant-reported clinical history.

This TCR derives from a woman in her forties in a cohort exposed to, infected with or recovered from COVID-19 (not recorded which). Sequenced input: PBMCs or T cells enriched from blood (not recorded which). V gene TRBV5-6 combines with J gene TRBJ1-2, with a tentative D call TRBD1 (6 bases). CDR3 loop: CASSRQTGSVGYGYTF. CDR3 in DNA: TGTGCCAGCAGCAGACAGACAGGATCGGTGGGCTATGGCTACACCTTC.